The table lists the clone carrying this TCR beta chain with a count of one. This sample is drawn from a study of blood T cell repertoires in COVID-19. This CDR3 contains 15 residues. V dropped 4 bases and J dropped 0 bases, with 10 bases sitting between them. Per germline, CDR1 SGDLS and CDR2 YYNGEE. Profiled with immunoSEQ multiplex PCR; TCRdb holds only in-frame clones, not every one. Of over 50,000 clones detected, roughly nine tenths appear once; the ten largest clones hold around 7%. The receptor comes from a woman aged 55 to 70 with active or convalescent COVID-19. This chain connects TRBV9 to TRBJ1-4; D is uncertain. The sequencing input was peripheral blood. The CDR3 coding sequence is TGTGCCAGCAGCCCAAACAGTGCAACTAATGAAAAACTGTTTTTT. Amino acids: CASSPNSATNEKLFF.